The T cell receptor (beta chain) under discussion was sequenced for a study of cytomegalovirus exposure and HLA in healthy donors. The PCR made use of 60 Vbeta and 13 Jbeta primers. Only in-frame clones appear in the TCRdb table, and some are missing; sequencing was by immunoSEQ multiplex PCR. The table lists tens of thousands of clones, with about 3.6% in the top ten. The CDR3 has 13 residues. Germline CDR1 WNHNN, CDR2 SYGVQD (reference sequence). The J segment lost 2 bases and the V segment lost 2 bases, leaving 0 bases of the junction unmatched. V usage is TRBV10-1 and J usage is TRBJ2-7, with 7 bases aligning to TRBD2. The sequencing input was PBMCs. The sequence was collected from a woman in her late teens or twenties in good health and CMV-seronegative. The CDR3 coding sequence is TGCGCCAGCAGTGAGGGGACTACCTACGAGCAGTACTTC. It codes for CASSEGTTYEQYF.